This is a list of T cell receptor beta chains from one sample in a study of post-analysis software for immune sequencing data. Using its own MiXCR run on the PCR reads, TCRdb lists one record per CDR3 protein. The repertoire consists of fewer than 700,000 distinct CDR3 sequences, with roughly 45% occurring once and the leading ten covering under 2%. The specimen sequenced was blood. These receptors were taken from a girl between 10 and 17 years old with multiple sclerosis. CDR3s include the opening cysteine and the closing phenylalanine or tryptophan. A D gene is named only where the DNA matches it firmly. The size field is filled for only some rows; it gives once, few, many or a size class.

TRBD1	TRBJ2-7	-	TRBV5-5	TGTGCCAGCAGGGCGGACAGGGGGCGCTTCCTGGCGGGGGGCACCTACGAGCAGTACTTC	CASRADRGRFLAGGTYEQYF
-	TRBJ2-3	-	TRBV12-3/TRBV12-4	TGTGCCAGCAGTTTGCGGTCCCTAGGGCGTGGGAGCACAGATACGCAGTATTTT	CASSLRSLGRGSTDTQYF
TRBD2	TRBJ2-1	few	TRBV5-1	TGCGCCAGCAGCGGGAGCGGGAGGGCCTACAATGAGCAGTTCTTC	CASSGSGRAYNEQFF
-	TRBJ2-7	few	TRBV29-1	TGCAGCGTTTCCGACGGATCCTACGAGCAGTACTTC	CSVSDGSYEQYF
-	TRBJ2-1	-	TRBV20-1	TGCAGTGCCCCGACCTACTCCTACAATGAGCAGTTCTTC	CSAPTYSYNEQFF
TRBD2	TRBJ2-3	-	TRBV7-2	TGTGCCAGCAGCTCACCCGGGACTAGCAGAAGGGGGGGCACAGATACGCAGTATTTT	CASSSPGTSRRGGTDTQYF
-	TRBJ1-1	-	TRBV12-3/TRBV12-4	TGTGCCAGCAGTTTGAGCGGCAGGGCCCGTGGGAATGAAGCTTTCTTT	CASSLSGRARGNEAFF
-	TRBJ2-7	-	TRBV20-1	TGCAGTGCTAGTAGGGGGGACTCCTACGAGCAGTACTTC	CSASRGDSYEQYF
TRBD2	TRBJ2-3	-	TRBV11-2	TGTGCCAGCAGCCATGGAGCGGGGCGCACAGATACGCAGTATTTT	CASSHGAGRTDTQYF
-	TRBJ2-7	-	TRBV6-2/TRBV6-3	TGTGCCAGCAGTTACGGGGCAGGGGACCCCTACGAGCAGTACTTC	CASSYGAGDPYEQYF
TRBD1	TRBJ1-5	-	TRBV12-3/TRBV12-4	TGTGCCAGCAGTTCATCCTTTACAGGGGACAATCAGCCCCAGCATTTT	CASSSSFTGDNQPQHF
-	TRBJ2-7	-	TRBV6-5	TGTGCCAGCAGTTACTACGGCTCTCTCTACGAGCAGTACTTC	CASSYYGSLYEQYF
TRBD1	TRBJ1-4	-	TRBV7-9	TGTGCCAGCAGTACGGACAGGGGAGCTAATGAAAAACTGTTTTTT	CASSTDRGANEKLFF
TRBD1	TRBJ2-7	few	TRBV11-3	TGTGCCAGCAGTGGCAGGGGGCTTGGTGAGCAGTACTTC	CASSGRGLGEQYF
TRBD1	TRBJ1-2	few	TRBV12-3/TRBV12-4	TGTGCCAGCAGTACATGGACAGGGGCATGGGAGGGCTACACCTTC	CASSTWTGAWEGYTF
TRBD2	TRBJ2-7	-	TRBV7-8	TGTGCCATCGGGGGGGTTCCCTCCTACGAGCAGTACTTC	CAIGGVPSYEQYF
TRBD1	TRBJ2-1	-	TRBV6-5	TGTGCCAGCAGGCCCGGGACAGGGTCAGGCGACAATGAGCAGTTCTTC	CASRPGTGSGDNEQFF
TRBD1	TRBJ2-7	few	TRBV13	TGTGCCAGCAGCGCCGGACAGGGCCACTACGAGCAGTACTTC	CASSAGQGHYEQYF
TRBD2	TRBJ2-7	few	TRBV6-1	TGTGCCAGCAGGTCAACCGGGACTAGCTACTACGAGCAGTACTTC	CASRSTGTSYYEQYF
TRBD2	TRBJ2-1	once	TRBV12-3/TRBV12-4	TGTGTCATTACCGGGACTAGCCCTGTCCCACCCTACAATGAGCAGTTCTTC	CVITGTSPVPPYNEQFF